This T cell receptor (beta chain) came from a study of T-cell reconstitution after alpha-beta-depleted transplantation in children. General study findings and limits: The origin of alpha-beta T cells about two months after transplant was reportedly several hundred expanded graft clones. A year post-transplant, T-cell counts and diversity derived mostly from newly produced T cells. High day-60 TCRbeta diversity in some patients came from surviving recipient T cells and thymic progenitors.

Trimming removed 5 bases from V and 5 bases from J; junction bases left unmatched: 10. CDR3 length equals 15 residues. In germline, CDR1 is SGHTA, CDR2 FQGNSA. Concerning this clonotype itself: Its cognate antigen is unknown.

The TCRbeta library was prepared with unique molecular identifiers. One entry per CDR3 protein, called by TCRdb with MiXCR from the PCR reads. The profile shows nearly 350,000 distinct CDR3 sequences, about a sixth of them singletons. Sequencing was performed on PBMCs, mostly from graft donor cells, taken 360 days after TCRalphabeta/CD19-depleted stem cell transplant. This chain links TRBV7-2 with TRBJ2-5, with TRBD1 matching over 8 bases. This sequence was found in a male patient aged 2-15 years who had a stem cell transplant for acute lymphoblastic leukemia, so the T cells may come from the graft donor. The DNA of the CDR3 is TGTGCCAGCAGCACACAGGGGGTTATCTCGGAGACCCAGTACTTC. Translation gives CASSTQGVISETQYF.